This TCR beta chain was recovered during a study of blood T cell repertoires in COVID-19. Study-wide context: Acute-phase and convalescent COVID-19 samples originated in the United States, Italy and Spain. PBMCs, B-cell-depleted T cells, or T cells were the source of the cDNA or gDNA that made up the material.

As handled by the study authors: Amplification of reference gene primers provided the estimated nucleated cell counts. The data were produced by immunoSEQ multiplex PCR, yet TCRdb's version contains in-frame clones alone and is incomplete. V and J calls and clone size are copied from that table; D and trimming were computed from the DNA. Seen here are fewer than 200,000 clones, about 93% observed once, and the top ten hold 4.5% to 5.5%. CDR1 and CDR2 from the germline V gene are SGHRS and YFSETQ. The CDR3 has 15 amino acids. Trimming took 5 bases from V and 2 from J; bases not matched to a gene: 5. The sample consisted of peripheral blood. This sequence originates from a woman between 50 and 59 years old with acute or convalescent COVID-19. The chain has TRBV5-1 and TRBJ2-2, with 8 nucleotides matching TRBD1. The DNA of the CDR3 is TGCGCCAGCAGACTTACAGGGGGAAACACCGGGGAGCTGTTTTTT. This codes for CASRLTGGNTGELFF. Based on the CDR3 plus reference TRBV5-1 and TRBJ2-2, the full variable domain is KAGVTQTPRYLIKTRGQQVTLSCSPISGHRSVSWYQQTPGQGLQFLFEYFSETQRNKGNFPGRFSGRQFSNSRSEMNVSTLELGDSALYLCASRLTGGNTGELFFGEGSRLTVL.